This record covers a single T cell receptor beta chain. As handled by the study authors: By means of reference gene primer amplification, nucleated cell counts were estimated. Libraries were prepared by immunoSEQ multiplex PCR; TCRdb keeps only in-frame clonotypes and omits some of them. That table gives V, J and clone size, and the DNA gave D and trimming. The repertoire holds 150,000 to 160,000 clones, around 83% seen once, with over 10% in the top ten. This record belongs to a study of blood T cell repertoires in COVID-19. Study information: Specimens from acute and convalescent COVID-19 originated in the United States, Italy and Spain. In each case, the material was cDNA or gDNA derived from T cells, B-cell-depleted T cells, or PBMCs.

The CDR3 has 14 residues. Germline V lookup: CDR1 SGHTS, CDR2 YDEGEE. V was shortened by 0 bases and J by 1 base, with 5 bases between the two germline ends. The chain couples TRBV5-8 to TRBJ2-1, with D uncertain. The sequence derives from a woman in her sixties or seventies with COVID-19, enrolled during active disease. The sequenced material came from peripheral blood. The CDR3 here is CASSLGLSYNEQFF. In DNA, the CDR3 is TGTGCCAGCAGCTTGGGGCTTTCCTACAATGAGCAGTTCTTC.